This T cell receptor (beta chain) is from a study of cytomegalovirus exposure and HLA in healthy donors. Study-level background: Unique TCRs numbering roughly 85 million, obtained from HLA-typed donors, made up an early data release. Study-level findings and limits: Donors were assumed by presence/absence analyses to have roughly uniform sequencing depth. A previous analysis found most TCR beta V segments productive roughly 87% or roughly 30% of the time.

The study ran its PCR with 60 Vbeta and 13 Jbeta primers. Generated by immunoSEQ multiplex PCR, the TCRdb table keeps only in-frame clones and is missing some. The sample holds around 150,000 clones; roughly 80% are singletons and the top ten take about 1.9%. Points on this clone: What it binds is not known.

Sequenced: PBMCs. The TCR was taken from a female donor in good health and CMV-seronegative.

The CDR3 protein is CASSEVTGYQPQHF. The CDR3 coding sequence is TGTGCCAGCAGTGAAGTAACAGGGTACCAGCCCCAGCATTTT. This chain connects TRBV6-1 to TRBJ1-5; tentatively, D is TRBD1 (6 bases). Germline values: CDR1 MNHNS, CDR2 SASEGT. Trimming stripped 1 base from V and 7 bases from J, with 11 bases between. CDR3 length equals 14 residues.